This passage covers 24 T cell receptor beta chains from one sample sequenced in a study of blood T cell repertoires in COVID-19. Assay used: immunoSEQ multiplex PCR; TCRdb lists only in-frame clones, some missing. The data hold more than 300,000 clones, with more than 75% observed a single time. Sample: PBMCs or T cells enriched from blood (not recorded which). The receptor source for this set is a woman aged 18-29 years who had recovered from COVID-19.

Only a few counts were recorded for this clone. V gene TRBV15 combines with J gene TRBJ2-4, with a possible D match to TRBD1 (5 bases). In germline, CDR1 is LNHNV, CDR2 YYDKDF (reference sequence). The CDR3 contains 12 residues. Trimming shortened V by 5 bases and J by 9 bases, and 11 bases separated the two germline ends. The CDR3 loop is CATSVGVGIQYF. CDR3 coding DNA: TGTGCCACCAGCGTAGGGGTCGGCATTCAGTACTTC.

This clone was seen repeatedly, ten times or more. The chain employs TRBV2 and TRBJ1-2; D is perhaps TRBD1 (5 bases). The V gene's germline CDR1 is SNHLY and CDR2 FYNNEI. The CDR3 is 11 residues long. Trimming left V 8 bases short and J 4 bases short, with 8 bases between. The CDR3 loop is CASGQGYGYTF. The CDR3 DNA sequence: TGTGCCAGCGGGCAGGGCTATGGCTACACCTTC.

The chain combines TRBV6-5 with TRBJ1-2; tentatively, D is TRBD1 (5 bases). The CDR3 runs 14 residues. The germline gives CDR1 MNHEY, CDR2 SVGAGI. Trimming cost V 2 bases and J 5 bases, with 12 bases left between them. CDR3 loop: CASSYIRGIYGYTF. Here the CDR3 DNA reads TGTGCCAGCAGTTACATTAGGGGAATTTATGGCTACACCTTC.

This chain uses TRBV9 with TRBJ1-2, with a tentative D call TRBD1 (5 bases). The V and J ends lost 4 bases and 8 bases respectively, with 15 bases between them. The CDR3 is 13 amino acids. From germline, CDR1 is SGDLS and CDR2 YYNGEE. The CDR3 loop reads CASSLDDSEGYTF. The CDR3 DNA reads TGTGCCAGCAGCTTAGACGACAGTGAAGGCTACACCTTC.

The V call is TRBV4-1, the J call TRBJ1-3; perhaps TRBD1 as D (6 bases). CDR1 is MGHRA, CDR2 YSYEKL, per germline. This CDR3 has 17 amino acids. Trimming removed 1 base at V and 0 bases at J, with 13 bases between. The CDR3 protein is CASSQGTDPRSGNTIYF. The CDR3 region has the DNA TGCGCCAGCAGCCAAGGGACAGACCCTCGCTCTGGAAACACCATATATTTT.

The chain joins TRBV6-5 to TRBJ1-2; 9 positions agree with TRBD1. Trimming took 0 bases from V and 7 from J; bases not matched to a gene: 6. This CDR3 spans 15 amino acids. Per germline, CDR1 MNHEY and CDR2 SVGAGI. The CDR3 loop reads CASSYSGQGLGGYTF. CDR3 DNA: TGTGCCAGCAGTTACTCGGGACAGGGTTTGGGTGGCTACACCTTC.

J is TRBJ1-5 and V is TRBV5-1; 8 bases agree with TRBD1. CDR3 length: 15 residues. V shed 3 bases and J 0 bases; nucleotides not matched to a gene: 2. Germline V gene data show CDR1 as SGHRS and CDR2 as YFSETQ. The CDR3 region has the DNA TGCGCCAGCAGCTGGACAGGGAGTAGCAATCAGCCCCAGCATTTT. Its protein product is CASSWTGSSNQPQHF.

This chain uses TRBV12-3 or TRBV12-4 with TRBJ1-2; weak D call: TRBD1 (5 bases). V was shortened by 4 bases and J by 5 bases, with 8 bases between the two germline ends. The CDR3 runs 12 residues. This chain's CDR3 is CASSSGMYGYTF. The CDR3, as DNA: TGTGCCAGCAGTTCAGGGATGTATGGCTACACCTTC.

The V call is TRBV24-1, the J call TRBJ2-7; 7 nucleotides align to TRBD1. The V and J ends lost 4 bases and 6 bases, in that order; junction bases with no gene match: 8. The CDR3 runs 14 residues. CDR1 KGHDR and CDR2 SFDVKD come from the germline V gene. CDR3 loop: CATSDSYRGTEQYF. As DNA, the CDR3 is TGTGCCACCAGTGACTCCTACAGGGGCACCGAGCAGTACTTC.

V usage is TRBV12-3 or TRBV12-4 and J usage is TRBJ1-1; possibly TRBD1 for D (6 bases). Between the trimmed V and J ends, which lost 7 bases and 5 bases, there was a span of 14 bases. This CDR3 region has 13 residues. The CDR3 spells CASNVRGRTEAFF. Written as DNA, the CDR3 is TGTGCCAGCAACGTCAGGGGCAGAACTGAAGCTTTCTTT.

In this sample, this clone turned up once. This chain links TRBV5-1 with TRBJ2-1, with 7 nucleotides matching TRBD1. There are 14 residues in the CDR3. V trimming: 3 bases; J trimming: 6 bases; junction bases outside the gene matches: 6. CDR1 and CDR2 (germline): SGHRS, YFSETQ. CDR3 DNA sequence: TGCGCCAGCAGCTGGGGACAGTCGGCCAATGAGCAGTTCTTC. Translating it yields CASSWGQSANEQFF.

CDR3 DNA sequence: TGTGCCTGGAGTGTCGCAGGGGGCAACTATGGCTACACCTTC. It encodes CAWSVAGGNYGYTF. The chain couples TRBV30 to TRBJ1-2; TRBD1 matches 8 bases. The CDR3 totals 14 residues. Trimming removed 0 bases from V and 2 bases from J; junction bases left unmatched: 2. Germline lookup yields CDR1 GTSNPN and CDR2 SVGIG (reference sequence).

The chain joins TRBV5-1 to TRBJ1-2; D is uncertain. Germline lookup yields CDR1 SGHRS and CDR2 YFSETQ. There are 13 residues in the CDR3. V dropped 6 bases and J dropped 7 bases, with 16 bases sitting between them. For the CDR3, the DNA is TGCGCCAGCACCCATGAGGGCGGCCTTGGCTACACCTTC. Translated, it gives CASTHEGGLGYTF.

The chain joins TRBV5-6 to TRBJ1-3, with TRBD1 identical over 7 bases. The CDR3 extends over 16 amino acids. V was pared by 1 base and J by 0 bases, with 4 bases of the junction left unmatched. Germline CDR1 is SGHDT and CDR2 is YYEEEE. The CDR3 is CASSLSTGRSGNTIYF. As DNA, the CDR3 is TGTGCCAGCAGCTTGTCGACAGGGCGCTCTGGAAACACCATATATTTT.

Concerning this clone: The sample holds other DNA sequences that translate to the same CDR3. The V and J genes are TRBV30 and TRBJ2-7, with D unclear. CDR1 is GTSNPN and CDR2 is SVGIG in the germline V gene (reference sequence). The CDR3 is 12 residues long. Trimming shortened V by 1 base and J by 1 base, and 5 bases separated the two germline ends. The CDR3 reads CAWSGRSYEQYF. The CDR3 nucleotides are TGTGCCTGGAGTGGCAGGTCCTACGAGCAGTACTTC.

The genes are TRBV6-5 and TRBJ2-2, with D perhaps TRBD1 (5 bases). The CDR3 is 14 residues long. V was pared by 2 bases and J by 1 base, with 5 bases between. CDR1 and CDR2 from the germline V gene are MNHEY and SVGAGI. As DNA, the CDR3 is TGTGCCAGCAGTTACACAGGGAACACCGGGGAGCTGTTTTTT. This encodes CASSYTGNTGELFF.

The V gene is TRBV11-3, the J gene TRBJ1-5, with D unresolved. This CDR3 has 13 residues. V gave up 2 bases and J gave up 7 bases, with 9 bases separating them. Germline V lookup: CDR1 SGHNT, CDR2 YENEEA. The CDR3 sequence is CASSLSSGQPQHF. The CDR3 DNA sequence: TGTGCCAGCAGCTTATCGTCAGGACAGCCCCAGCATTTT.

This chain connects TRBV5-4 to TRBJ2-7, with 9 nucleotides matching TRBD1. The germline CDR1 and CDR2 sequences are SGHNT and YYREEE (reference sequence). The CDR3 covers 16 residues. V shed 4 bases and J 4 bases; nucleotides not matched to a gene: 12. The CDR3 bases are TGTGCCAGCAGCGGACAACCTCCGGGACAGGGTTACGAGCAGTACTTC. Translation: CASSGQPPGQGYEQYF.

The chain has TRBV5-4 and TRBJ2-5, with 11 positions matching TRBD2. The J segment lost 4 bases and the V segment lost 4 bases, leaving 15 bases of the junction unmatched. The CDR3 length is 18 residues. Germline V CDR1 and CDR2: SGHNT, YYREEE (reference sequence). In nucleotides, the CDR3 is TGTGCCAGCAGCCCCGGGCGGACTAGCGGGTACCAAGGAGAGACCCAGTACTTC. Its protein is CASSPGRTSGYQGETQYF.

DNA for the CDR3: TGCGCCAGCAGCCGGACAGGGAAAGAAAACTCTGCAACTAATGAAAAACTGTTTTTT. This encodes CASSRTGKENSATNEKLFF. The genes are TRBV4-1 and TRBJ1-4, with 8 bases aligning to TRBD1. Trimming cost V 4 bases and J 0 bases; bases outside gene matches: 13. Germline CDR1 reads MGHRA; CDR2 reads YSYEKL. This CDR3 region has 19 residues.

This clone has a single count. CDR3 nucleotide sequence: TGCGCCAGCAGCCAAGATAGGGGTCAGACCTACGAGCAGTACTTC. Translating gives CASSQDRGQTYEQYF. This chain joins TRBV4-1 and TRBJ2-7, with D possibly matching TRBD1 (5 bases). Between the trimmed V and J ends, which lost 0 bases and 2 bases, there was a span of 11 bases. Germline assignment: CDR1 MGHRA and CDR2 YSYEKL. The CDR3 covers 15 residues.

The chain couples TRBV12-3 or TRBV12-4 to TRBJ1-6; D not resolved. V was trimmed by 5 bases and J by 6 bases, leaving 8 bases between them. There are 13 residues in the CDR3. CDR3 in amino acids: CASSPPGNSPLHF. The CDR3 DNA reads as TGTGCCAGCAGTCCTCCGGGTAATTCACCCCTCCACTTT.

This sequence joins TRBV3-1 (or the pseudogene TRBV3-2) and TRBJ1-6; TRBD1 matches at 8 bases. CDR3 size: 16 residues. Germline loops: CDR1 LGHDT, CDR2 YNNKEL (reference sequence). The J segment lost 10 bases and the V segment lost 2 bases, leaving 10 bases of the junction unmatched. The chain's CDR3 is CASSQTSGTGKSPLHF. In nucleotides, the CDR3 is TGTGCCAGCAGCCAAACATCCGGGACAGGAAAATCACCCCTCCACTTT.

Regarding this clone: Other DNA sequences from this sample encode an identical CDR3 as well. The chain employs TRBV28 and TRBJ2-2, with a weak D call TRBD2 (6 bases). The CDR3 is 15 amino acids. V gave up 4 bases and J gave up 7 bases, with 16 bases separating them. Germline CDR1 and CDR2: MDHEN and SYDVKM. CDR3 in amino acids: CASSSFGGRGGELFF. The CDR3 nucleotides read TGTGCCAGCAGTTCCTTCGGGGGTCGGGGCGGGGAGCTGTTTTTT.